These T cell receptor beta chains were read from a single sample in a study of cytomegalovirus exposure and HLA in healthy donors. Generated by immunoSEQ multiplex PCR, the TCRdb table keeps only in-frame clones and is missing some. The sample records about 180,000 clones, 75% to 85% being singletons. The material sequenced was PBMCs. The receptors originated from a girl aged 2 to 10 in good health and CMV-seropositive. Both conserved end residues are part of each CDR3. The order of the fields is V gene, J gene, D gene, clone size, CDR3 DNA, CDR3 protein. D genes are given only for firm matches. A clone size is listed for some rows: how often the clone was seen (once, few, many), or a class if it is expanded.

v_gene: TRBV27
j_gene: TRBJ2-4
d_gene: .
abundance: .
CDR3nt: TGTGCCAGCAGTTTGACGGGGGCCAAAAACATTCAGTACTTC
CDR3aa: CASSLTGAKNIQYF

v_gene: TRBV9
j_gene: TRBJ2-5
d_gene: .
abundance: .
CDR3nt: TGTGCCAGCAGCGTTACTGGGACTCCTCAAGAGACCCAGTACTTC
CDR3aa: CASSVTGTPQETQYF

v_gene: TRBV30
j_gene: TRBJ1-1
d_gene: .
abundance: .
CDR3nt: TGTGCCTGGAGTGGGGCGCGGGAGGCTTTCTTT
CDR3aa: CAWSGAREAFF

v_gene: TRBV9
j_gene: TRBJ2-7
d_gene: .
abundance: .
CDR3nt: TGTGCCACTATCCGAGCGGCTCTCTTATACGAGCAGTACTTC
CDR3aa: CATIRAALLYEQYF

v_gene: TRBV5-1
j_gene: TRBJ2-1
d_gene: TRBD2
abundance: .
CDR3nt: TGCGCCAGCAGCGAGCCCACTAGCGACTACAATGAGCAGTTCTTC
CDR3aa: CASSEPTSDYNEQFF

v_gene: TRBV10-1
j_gene: TRBJ1-1
d_gene: TRBD1
abundance: .
CDR3nt: TGCGCCAGCAGGCCCTCGGGAGGACAGGGAAACGCTGAAGCTTTCTTT
CDR3aa: CASRPSGGQGNAEAFF

v_gene: TRBV11-2
j_gene: TRBJ2-3
d_gene: TRBD2
abundance: once
CDR3nt: TGTGCCAGCAGCTGGGGGGGGAGGGGACCCACAAATACGCAGTATTTT
CDR3aa: CASSWGGRGPTNTQYF

v_gene: TRBV6-6
j_gene: TRBJ2-1
d_gene: TRBD2
abundance: .
CDR3nt: TGTGCCAGCAGCCCCGGGACTAGCGGGAATGAGCAGTTCTTC
CDR3aa: CASSPGTSGNEQFF

v_gene: TRBV30
j_gene: TRBJ1-4
d_gene: .
abundance: .
CDR3nt: TGTGCCTGGAGTGGGGCAAGTTTACCTATTAATGAAAAACTGTTTTTT
CDR3aa: CAWSGASLPINEKLFF

v_gene: TRBV5-1
j_gene: TRBJ1-2
d_gene: TRBD1
abundance: .
CDR3nt: TGCGCCAGCAGCGGCTCAGGGGGCTATGGCTACACCTTC
CDR3aa: CASSGSGGYGYTF

v_gene: TRBV7-9
j_gene: TRBJ1-5
d_gene: TRBD1
abundance: .
CDR3nt: TGTGCCAGCAGCTTAGGGACCGGGACAGGGCATCAGCCCCAGCATTTT
CDR3aa: CASSLGTGTGHQPQHF

v_gene: TRBV29-1
j_gene: TRBJ2-4
d_gene: .
abundance: .
CDR3nt: TGCAGCGTCCTGACAGGCTGGGCCAAAAACATTCAGTACTTC
CDR3aa: CSVLTGWAKNIQYF

v_gene: TRBV6-5
j_gene: TRBJ1-2
d_gene: TRBD1
abundance: .
CDR3nt: TGTGCCAGCAGTTCCAGACAGGGGGCGGACTATGGCTACACCTTC
CDR3aa: CASSSRQGADYGYTF